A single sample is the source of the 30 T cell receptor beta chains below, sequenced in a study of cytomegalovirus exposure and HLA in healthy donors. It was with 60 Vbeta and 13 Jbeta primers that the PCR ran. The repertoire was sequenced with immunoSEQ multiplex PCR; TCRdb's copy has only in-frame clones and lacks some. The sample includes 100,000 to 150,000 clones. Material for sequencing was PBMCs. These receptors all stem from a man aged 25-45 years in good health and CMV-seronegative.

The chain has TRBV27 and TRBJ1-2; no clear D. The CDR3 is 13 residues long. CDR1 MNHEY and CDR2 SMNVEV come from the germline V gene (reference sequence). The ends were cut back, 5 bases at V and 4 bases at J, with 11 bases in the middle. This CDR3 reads CASSGFRGYGYTF. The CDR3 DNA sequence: TGTGCCAGCAGTGGGTTTCGCGGCTATGGCTACACCTTC.

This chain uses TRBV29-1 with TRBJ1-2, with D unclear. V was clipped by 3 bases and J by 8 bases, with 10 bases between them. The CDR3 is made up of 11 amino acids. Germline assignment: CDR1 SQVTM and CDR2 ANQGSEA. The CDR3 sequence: CSVEELRGYTF. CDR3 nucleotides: TGCAGCGTTGAGGAGTTAAGGGGCTACACCTTC.

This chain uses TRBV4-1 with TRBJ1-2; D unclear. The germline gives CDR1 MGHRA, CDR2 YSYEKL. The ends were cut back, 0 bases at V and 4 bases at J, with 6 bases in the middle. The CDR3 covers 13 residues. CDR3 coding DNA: TGCGCCAGCAGCCAAGATAACAGCTATGGCTACACCTTC. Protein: CASSQDNSYGYTF.

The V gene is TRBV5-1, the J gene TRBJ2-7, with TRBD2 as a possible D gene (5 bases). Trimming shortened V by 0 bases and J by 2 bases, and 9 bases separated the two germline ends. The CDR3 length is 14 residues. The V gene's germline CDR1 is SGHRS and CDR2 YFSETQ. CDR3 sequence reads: CASSLAGITYEQYF. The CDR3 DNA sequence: TGCGCCAGCAGCTTGGCCGGGATCACCTACGAGCAGTACTTC.

The CDR3 here is CATGRNLPYEQYF. The CDR3 DNA reads as TGTGCCACGGGTCGGAACCTCCCCTACGAGCAGTACTTC. The chain carries TRBV7-2 and TRBJ2-7; the D is unclear. V lost 10 bases and J lost 2, with 15 bases in between. Looked up from germline, CDR1 is SGHTA and CDR2 is FQGNSA. CDR3 length: 13 amino acids.

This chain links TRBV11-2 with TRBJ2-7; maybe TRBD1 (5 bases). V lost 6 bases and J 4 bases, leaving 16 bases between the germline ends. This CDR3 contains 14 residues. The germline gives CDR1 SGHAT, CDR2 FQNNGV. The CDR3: CASSFSGFYYEQYF. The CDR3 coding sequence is TGTGCCAGCAGTTTTTCAGGGTTTTATTACGAGCAGTACTTC.

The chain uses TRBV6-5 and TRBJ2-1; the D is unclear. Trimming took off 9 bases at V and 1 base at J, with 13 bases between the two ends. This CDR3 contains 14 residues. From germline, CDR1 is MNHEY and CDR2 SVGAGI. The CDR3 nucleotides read TGTGCCAGTTCTCACCAGGCGTCCTACAATGAGCAGTTCTTC. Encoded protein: CASSHQASYNEQFF.

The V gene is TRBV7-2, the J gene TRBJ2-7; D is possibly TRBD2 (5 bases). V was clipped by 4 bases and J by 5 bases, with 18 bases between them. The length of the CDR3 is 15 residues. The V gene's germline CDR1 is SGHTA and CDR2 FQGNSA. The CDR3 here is CASSSRGLQGHEQYF. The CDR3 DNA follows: TGTGCCAGCAGCTCACGAGGGCTGCAAGGGCACGAGCAGTACTTC.

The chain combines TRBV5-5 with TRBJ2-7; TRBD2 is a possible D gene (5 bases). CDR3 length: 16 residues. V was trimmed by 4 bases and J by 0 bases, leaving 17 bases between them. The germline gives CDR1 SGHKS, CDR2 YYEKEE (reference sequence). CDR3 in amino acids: CASSRRAELSSYEQYF. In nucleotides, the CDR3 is TGTGCCAGCAGCCGGCGGGCAGAACTGAGCTCCTACGAGCAGTACTTC.

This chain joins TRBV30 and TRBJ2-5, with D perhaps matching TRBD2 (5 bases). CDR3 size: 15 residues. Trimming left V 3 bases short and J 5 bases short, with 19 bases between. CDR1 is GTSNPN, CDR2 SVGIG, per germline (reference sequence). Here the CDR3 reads CAWSGPGYGWETQYF. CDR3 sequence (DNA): TGTGCCTGGAGCGGTCCGGGGTATGGGTGGGAGACCCAGTACTTC.

Here the CDR3 reads CAWSVTGVVAEAFF. CDR3 sequence (DNA): TGTGCCTGGAGTGTTACAGGGGTGGTCGCTGAAGCTTTCTTT. The chain has TRBV30 and TRBJ1-1, with 7 bases that match TRBD1. Germline loops: CDR1 GTSNPN, CDR2 SVGIG (reference sequence). The length of the CDR3 is 14 residues. J lost 6 bases, V lost 0 bases, and 7 bases had no gene match.

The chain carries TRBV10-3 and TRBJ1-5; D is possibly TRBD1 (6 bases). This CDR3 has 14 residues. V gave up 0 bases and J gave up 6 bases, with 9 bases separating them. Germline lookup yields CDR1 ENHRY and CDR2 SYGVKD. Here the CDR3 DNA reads TGTGCCATCAGTGAGTCTGGGGGCACTCAGCCCCAGCATTTT. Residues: CAISESGGTQPQHF.

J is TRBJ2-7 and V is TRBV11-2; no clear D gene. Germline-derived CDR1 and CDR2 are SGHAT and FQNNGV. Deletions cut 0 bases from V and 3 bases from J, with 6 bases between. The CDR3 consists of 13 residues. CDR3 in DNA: TGTGCCAGCAGCTTAGAGAACAGCTACGAGCAGTACTTC. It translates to CASSLENSYEQYF.

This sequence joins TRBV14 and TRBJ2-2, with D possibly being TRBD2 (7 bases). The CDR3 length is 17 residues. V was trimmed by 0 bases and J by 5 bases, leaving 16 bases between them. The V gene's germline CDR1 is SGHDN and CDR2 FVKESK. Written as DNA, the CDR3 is TGTGCCAGCAGCCAAGATACCAGGGGAGGGAGTACCGGGGAGCTGTTTTTT. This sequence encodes CASSQDTRGGSTGELFF.

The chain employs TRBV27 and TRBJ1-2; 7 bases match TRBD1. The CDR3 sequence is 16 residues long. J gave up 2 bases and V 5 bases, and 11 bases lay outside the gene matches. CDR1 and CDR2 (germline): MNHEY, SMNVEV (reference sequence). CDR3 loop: CASSPHLGTANYGYTF. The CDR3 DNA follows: TGTGCCAGCAGTCCGCACCTAGGGACAGCGAACTATGGCTACACCTTC.

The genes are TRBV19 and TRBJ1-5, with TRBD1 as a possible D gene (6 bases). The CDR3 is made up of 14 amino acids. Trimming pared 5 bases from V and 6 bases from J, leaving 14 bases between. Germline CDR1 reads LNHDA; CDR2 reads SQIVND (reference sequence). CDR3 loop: CASSLRGHGQPQHF. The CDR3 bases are TGTGCCAGTAGTCTCAGGGGTCACGGTCAGCCCCAGCATTTT.

This CDR3 reads CASSNPAGVNNEQFF. The CDR3 nucleotides read TGCGCCAGCAGTAACCCAGCGGGAGTAAACAATGAGCAGTTCTTC. This sequence joins TRBV10-2 and TRBJ2-1; the match to TRBD2 covers 8 bases. This CDR3 is 15 amino acids long. Germline V gives CDR1 WSHSY, CDR2 SAAADI. V gave up 5 bases and J gave up 5 bases; unmatched junction bases: 8.

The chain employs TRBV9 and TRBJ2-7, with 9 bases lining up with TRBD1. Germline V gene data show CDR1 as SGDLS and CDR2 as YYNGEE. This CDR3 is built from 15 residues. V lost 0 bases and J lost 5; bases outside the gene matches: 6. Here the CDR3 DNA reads TGTGCCAGCAGCGTAGCCCCGGGACAGGGACACGAGCAGTACTTC. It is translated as CASSVAPGQGHEQYF.

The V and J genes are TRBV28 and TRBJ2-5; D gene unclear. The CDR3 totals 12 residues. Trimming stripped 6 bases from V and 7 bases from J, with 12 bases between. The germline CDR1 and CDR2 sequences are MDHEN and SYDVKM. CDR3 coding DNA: TGTGCCAGCAGGAAGATAAGAGGGACCCAGTACTTC. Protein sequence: CASRKIRGTQYF.

Written as DNA, the CDR3 is TGCGCCAGCAGCTTGACCGACAGTCCCAACACCGGGGAGCTGTTTTTT. Its translation: CASSLTDSPNTGELFF. The genes are TRBV5-1 and TRBJ2-2, with a possible D match to TRBD1 (5 bases). The CDR3 contains 16 residues. Trimming stripped 1 base from V and 2 bases from J, with 12 bases between. Germline CDR1 SGHRS, CDR2 YFSETQ. The full variable domain, with the rest looked up from reference TRBV5-1 and TRBJ2-2, is KAGVTQTPRYLIKTRGQQVTLSCSPISGHRSVSWYQQTPGQGLQFLFEYFSETQRNKGNFPGRFSGRQFSNSRSEMNVSTLELGDSALYLCASSLTDSPNTGELFFGEGSRLTVL.

CDR3 loop: CASSLNSRVYDEQFF. The DNA of the CDR3 is TGTGCCAGCAGCTTAAACTCTCGAGTTTACGATGAGCAGTTCTTC. This chain joins TRBV7-9 and TRBJ2-1; D is undetermined. The CDR3 spans 15 residues. Germline assignment: CDR1 SEHNR and CDR2 FQNEAQ (reference sequence). V gave up 2 bases and J gave up 8 bases, with 16 bases separating them. The full variable domain, rest sourced from reference TRBV7-9 and TRBJ2-1, is DTGVSQNPRHKITKRGQNVTFRCDPISEHNRLYWYRQTLGQGPEFLTYFQNEAQLEKSRLLSDRFSAERPKGSFSTLEIQRTEQGDSAMYLCASSLNSRVYDEQFFGPGTRLTVL.

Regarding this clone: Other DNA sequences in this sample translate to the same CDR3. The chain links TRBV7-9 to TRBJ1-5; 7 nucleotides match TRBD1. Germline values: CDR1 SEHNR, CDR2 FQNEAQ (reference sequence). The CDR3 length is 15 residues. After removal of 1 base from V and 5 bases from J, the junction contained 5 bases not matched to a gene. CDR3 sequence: CASSLDRGGDQPQHF. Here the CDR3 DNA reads TGTGCCAGCAGCTTAGACAGGGGTGGGGATCAGCCCCAGCATTTT.

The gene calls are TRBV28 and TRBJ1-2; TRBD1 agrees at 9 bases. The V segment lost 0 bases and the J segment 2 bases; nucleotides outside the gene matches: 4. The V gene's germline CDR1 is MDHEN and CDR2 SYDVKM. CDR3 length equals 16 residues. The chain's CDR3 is CASSLWFDRGNYGYTF. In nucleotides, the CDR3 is TGTGCCAGCAGTTTATGGTTCGACAGGGGGAACTATGGCTACACCTTC.

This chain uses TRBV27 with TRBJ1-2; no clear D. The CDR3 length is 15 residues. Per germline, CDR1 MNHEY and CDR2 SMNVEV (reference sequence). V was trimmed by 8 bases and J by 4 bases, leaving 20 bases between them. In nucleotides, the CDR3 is TGTGCCAGCTCACCTCCGGGTTTCGGTGTCTATGGCTACACCTTC. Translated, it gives CASSPPGFGVYGYTF.

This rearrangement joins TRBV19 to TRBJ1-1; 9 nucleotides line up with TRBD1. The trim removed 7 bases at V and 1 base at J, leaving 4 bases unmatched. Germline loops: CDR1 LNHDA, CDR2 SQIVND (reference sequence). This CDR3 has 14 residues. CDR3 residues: CASIEDRGNTEAFF. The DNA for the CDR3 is TGTGCCAGTATCGAGGACAGGGGGAACACTGAAGCTTTCTTT.

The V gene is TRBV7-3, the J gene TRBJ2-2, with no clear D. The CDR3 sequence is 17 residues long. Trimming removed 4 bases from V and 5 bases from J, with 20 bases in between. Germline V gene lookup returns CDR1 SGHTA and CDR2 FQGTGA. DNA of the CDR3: TGTGCCAGCAGCTCACCGGAAGCGTTGGGTGGGACCGGGGAGCTGTTTTTT. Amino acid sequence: CASSSPEALGGTGELFF.

The CDR3 loop is CAISEGQGYTEAFF. The CDR3 DNA reads as TGTGCCATCAGTGAGGGACAGGGATACACTGAAGCTTTCTTT. The chain links TRBV10-3 to TRBJ1-1; 8 nucleotides align to TRBD1. Trimming at V came to 2 bases and at J to 3 bases, leaving 2 bases not matched to a gene. The CDR3 runs to 14 residues. Per germline, CDR1 ENHRY and CDR2 SYGVKD.

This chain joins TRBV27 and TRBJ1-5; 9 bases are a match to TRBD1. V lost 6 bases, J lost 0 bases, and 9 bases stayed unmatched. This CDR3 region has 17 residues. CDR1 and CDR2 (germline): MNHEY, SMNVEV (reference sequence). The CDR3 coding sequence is TGTGCCAGCAGGAGGACAGGGGCCTTCTATAGCAATCAGCCCCAGCATTTT. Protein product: CASRRTGAFYSNQPQHF.

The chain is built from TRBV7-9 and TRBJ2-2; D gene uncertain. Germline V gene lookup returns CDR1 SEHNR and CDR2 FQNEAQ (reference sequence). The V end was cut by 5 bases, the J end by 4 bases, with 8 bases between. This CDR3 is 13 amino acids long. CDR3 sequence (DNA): TGTGCCAGCAGCCTCCCCTCCACCGGGGAGCTGTTTTTT. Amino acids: CASSLPSTGELFF.

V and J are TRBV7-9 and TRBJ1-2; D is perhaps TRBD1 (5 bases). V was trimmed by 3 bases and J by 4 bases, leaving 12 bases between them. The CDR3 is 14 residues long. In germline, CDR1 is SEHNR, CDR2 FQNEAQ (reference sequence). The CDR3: CASSFRLGTYGYTF. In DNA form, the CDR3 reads TGTGCCAGCAGCTTTAGACTAGGGACCTATGGCTACACCTTC.